These 8 T cell receptor beta chains originate from one sample sequenced in a study of T cell responses to AZD1222 COVID-19 vaccine. Method: immunoSEQ multiplex PCR; TCRdb's copy keeps in-frame clones and lacks some. The sample yields 100,000 or so clones, 89% seen once. The material sequenced was peripheral blood, taken 28 days after the second AZD1222 dose. These receptors came from an adult who received the AZD1222 COVID-19 vaccine.

This clone was seen a few times. The chain recombines TRBV5-6 with TRBJ1-3; the match to TRBD1 covers 7 bases. The junction had 7 bases not matched to a gene; V was cut back by 2 bases and J by 2 bases. This CDR3 is 16 amino acids long. Germline V gene sequence: CDR1 SGHDT, CDR2 YYEEEE. Written as DNA, the CDR3 is TGTGCCAGCAGCTTTGCCGGGACAGCTGCTGGAAACACCATATATTTT. This encodes CASSFAGTAAGNTIYF.

The chain combines TRBV3-1 (or the pseudogene TRBV3-2) with TRBJ2-7; no clear D gene. Germline V lookup: CDR1 LGHDT, CDR2 YNNKEL (reference sequence). Trimming took off 2 bases at V and 5 bases at J, with 13 bases between the two ends. The CDR3 loop spans 14 amino acids. This chain's CDR3 is CASSQSSGNNEQYF. The CDR3, as DNA: TGTGCCAGCAGCCAAAGTTCGGGTAATAACGAGCAGTACTTC.

The rearrangement joins TRBV5-1 to TRBJ2-7, with D perhaps matching TRBD1 (8 bases). V shed 3 bases and J shed 1 base, with 20 bases lying between them. CDR3 length equals 17 residues. Germline CDR1 and CDR2: SGHRS and YFSETQ. CDR3 residues: CASSSRTGGEASYEQYF. In DNA, the CDR3 is TGCGCCAGCAGCTCCAGAACAGGGGGGGAGGCATCCTACGAGCAGTACTTC.

The V call is TRBV28, the J call TRBJ2-7; D gene unclear. From germline, CDR1 is MDHEN and CDR2 SYDVKM. The V end lost 5 bases, the J end lost 4 bases, and 15 bases lay between the germline ends. This CDR3 has 14 amino acids. Written as DNA, the CDR3 is TGTGCCAGCAGTCTCGGACGGGCACGGTACGAGCAGTACTTC. Amino acid sequence: CASSLGRARYEQYF. Together with reference TRBV28 and TRBJ2-7, the CDR3 gives the full variable domain: DVKVTQSSRYLVKRTGEKVFLECVQDMDHENMFWYRQDPGLGLRLIYFSYDVKMKEKGDIPEGYSVSREKKERFSLILESASTNQTSMYLCASSLGRARYEQYFGPGTRLTVT.

The rearrangement links TRBV3-1 (or the pseudogene TRBV3-2) to TRBJ2-5, with TRBD1 as a possible D gene (5 bases). The V gene lost 0 bases and the J gene lost 2 bases, with 13 bases spanning the gap. From germline, CDR1 is LGHDT and CDR2 YNNKEL (reference sequence). The CDR3 has 16 residues. CDR3 loop: CASSQDESGWQETQYF. In nucleotides, the CDR3 is TGTGCCAGCAGCCAAGATGAGTCAGGGTGGCAAGAGACCCAGTACTTC.

This rearrangement joins TRBV19 to TRBJ1-1; the D is unclear. Germline CDR1 is LNHDA and CDR2 is SQIVND (reference sequence). With 3 bases removed from V and 5 bases from J, the gap between germline ends came to 19 bases. The CDR3 sequence is 16 residues long. CDR3 nucleotides: TGTGCCAGTAGTATCCCAAGTGCTCCTAGTAAGACTGAAGCTTTCTTT. Protein sequence: CASSIPSAPSKTEAFF.

The rearrangement uses TRBV19 and TRBJ1-1, with D unresolved. The CDR3 sequence is 14 residues long. The V end was cut by 5 bases, the J end by 2 bases, with 12 bases between. Germline values: CDR1 LNHDA, CDR2 SQIVND (reference sequence). The CDR3 loop is CASSPWTGNTEAFF. The CDR3 DNA reads TGTGCCAGTAGTCCGTGGACGGGTAACACTGAAGCTTTCTTT.

The J gene is TRBJ2-3, the V gene TRBV4-3; possibly TRBD1 for D (5 bases). Trimming took 2 bases from V and 5 from J, leaving 8 bases between them. This CDR3 comprises 13 residues. Germline CDR1 LGHNA, CDR2 YSLEER. The chain's CDR3 is CASSQNQGDTQYF. The CDR3 nucleotides read TGCGCCAGCAGCCAAAATCAGGGAGATACGCAGTATTTT.